This TCR beta chain was sequenced during a study of blood T cells in healthy people across ages. Background on the study: Template switching captured about one barcoded beta molecule per two T cells.

Only a few counts were recorded for this clonotype. What it binds is not known. Findings and caveats of the study: Donor CMV status was unknown, possibly confounding expanded clonotype changes.

CDR1 is MNHEY, CDR2 SVGAGI, per germline. CDR3 size: 14 residues. Trimming removed 2 bases from V and 7 bases from J; junction bases left unmatched: 5. With a J-beta primer mix and a sample-barcoded 5' primer, a second PCR ran about 7 to 12 cycles. A single record per CDR3 protein comes from TCRdb applying MiXCR to the 5' RACE reads. Among around 2 million distinct CDR3 sequences, about two fifths were seen once, and the ten largest hold roughly 23%. Material for sequencing was blood. V and J are TRBV6-5 and TRBJ2-7; the match to TRBD1 covers 10 bases. The clonotype comes from a human donor in good health. The CDR3 DNA reads as TGTGCCAGCAGTTACAACCGGGACAGGGGAGAGCAGTACTTC. Its protein product is CASSYNRDRGEQYF.